This section outlines one TCR beta chain sequence together with its context. This specimen belongs to a study of PD-L1 blockade in urothelial cancer. About the study: Peripheral blood specimens exhibited a median yield of around 140,000 T cells.

Sequencing was performed with immunoSEQ multiplex PCR; in TCRdb, only in-frame clones are kept and a portion is missing. The sample has tens of thousands of clones; about 85% are singletons. This CDR3 has 11 amino acids. Germline V gene data show CDR1 as DFQATT and CDR2 as SNEGSKA (reference sequence). V was pared by 6 bases and J by 5 bases, with 1 base of the junction left unmatched. The time point denotes: peripheral blood 6 weeks after treatment start. The receptor comes from a man aged 45 to 65 with urothelial cancer. This specimen consisted of PBMCs, obtained around atezolizumab (anti-PD-L1) treatment. The V gene is TRBV20-1, the J gene TRBJ2-5; 9 bases agree with TRBD1. The CDR3 DNA reads TGCAGTGCAGACAGGGGGGAGACCCAGTACTTC. This encodes CSADRGETQYF.